This TCR beta chain was documented in a study of CD8 T cells in Susac syndrome. Study-level points and caveats: The CD4+ T cell repertoires in Susac syndrome were not clonally expanded.

With respect to this clonotype: Its specificity is not known.

Trimming stripped 5 bases from V and 8 bases from J, with 9 bases between. CDR1 LNHDA and CDR2 SQIVND come from the germline V gene (reference sequence). The CDR3 is 11 amino acids. All included Susac syndrome patients satisfied recently defined diagnostic criteria for definite or probable disease. When the RNA was reverse transcribed, random hexamers were used with an input of 0.5 to 1 ug. Each CDR3 protein is one row after TCRdb ran MiXCR on the immunoSEQ multiplex PCR reads. The sample consists of more than 100,000 distinct CDR3 sequences, around 96% of them appearing once. Material: CD4+ T cells from PBMCs. This TCR came from a human donor with Susac syndrome. The chain is built from TRBV19 and TRBJ1-2; D gene unclear. CDR3 protein: CASSQYKGYTF. Here the CDR3 DNA reads TGTGCCAGTAGTCAATATAAAGGCTACACCTTC.